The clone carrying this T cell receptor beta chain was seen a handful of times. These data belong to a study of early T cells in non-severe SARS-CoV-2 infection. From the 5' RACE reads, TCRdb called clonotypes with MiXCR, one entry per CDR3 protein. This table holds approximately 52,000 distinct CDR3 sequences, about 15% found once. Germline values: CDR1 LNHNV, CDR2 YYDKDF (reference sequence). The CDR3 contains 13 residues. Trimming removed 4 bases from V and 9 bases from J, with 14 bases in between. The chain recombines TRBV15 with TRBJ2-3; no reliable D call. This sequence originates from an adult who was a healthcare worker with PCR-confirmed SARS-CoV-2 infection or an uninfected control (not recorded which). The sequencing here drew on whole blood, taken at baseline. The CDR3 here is CATSNQRLGTQYF. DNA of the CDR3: TGTGCCACCAGCAATCAGAGGCTGGGGACGCAGTATTTT.